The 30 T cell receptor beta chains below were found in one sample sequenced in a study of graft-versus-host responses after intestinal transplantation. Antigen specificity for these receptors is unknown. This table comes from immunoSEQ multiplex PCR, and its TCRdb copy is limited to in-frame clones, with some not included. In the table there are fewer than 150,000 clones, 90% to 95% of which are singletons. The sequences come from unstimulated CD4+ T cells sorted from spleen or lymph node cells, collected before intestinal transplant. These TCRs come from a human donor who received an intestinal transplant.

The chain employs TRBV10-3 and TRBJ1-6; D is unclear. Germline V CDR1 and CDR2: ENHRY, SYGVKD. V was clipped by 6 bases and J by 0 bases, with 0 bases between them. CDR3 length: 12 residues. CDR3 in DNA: TGTGCCATCAGCTCCTATAATTCACCCCTCCACTTT. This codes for CAISSYNSPLHF.

The CDR3 reads CASSLVPQETQYF. The CDR3 DNA is TGTGCCAGCAGCTTAGTCCCCCAAGAGACCCAGTACTTC. The chain uses TRBV7-9 and TRBJ2-5; unclear D gene. The germline V gene has CDR1 SEHNR and CDR2 FQNEAQ (reference sequence). This CDR3 is 13 amino acids long. Trimming pared 1 base from V and 1 base from J, leaving 4 bases between.

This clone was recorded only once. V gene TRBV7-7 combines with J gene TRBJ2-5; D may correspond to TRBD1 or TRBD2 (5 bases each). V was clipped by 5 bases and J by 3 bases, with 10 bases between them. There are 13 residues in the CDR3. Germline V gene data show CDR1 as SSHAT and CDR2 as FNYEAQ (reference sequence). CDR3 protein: CASSTLGEETQYF. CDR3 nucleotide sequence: TGTGCCAGCAGCACTCTGGGGGAAGAGACCCAGTACTTC. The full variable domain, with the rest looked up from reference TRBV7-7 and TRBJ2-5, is GAGVSQSPRYKVTKRGQDVTLRCDPISSHATLYWYQQALGQGPEFLTYFNYEAQPDKSGLPSDRFSAERPEGSISTLTIQRTEQRDSAMYRCASSTLGEETQYFGPGTRLLVL.

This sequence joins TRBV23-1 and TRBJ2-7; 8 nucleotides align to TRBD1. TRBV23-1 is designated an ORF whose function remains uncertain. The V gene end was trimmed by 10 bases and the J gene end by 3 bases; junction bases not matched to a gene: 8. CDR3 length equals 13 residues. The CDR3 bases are TGCGCCAACTCTCCCGGGACAGGCTACGAGCAGTACTTC. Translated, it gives CANSPGTGYEQYF.

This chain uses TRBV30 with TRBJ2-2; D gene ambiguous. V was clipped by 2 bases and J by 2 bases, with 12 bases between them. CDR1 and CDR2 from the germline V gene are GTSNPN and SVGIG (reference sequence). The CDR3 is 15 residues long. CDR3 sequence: CAWSSLADNTGELFF. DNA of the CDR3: TGTGCCTGGAGTAGCCTGGCGGATAACACCGGGGAGCTGTTTTTT.

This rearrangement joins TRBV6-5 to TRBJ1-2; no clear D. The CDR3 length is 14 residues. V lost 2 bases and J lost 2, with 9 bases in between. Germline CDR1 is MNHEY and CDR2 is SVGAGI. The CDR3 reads CASSYGFRNYGYTF. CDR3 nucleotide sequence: TGTGCCAGCAGTTACGGGTTCAGAAACTATGGCTACACCTTC.

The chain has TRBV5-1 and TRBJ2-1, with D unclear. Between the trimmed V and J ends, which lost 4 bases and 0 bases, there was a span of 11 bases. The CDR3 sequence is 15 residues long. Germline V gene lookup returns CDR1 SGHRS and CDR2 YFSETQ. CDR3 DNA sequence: TGCGCCAGCAGCCCCGGTTTCGACTCCTACAATGAGCAGTTCTTC. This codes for CASSPGFDSYNEQFF. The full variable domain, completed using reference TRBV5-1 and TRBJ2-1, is KAGVTQTPRYLIKTRGQQVTLSCSPISGHRSVSWYQQTPGQGLQFLFEYFSETQRNKGNFPGRFSGRQFSNSRSEMNVSTLELGDSALYLCASSPGFDSYNEQFFGPGTRLTVL.

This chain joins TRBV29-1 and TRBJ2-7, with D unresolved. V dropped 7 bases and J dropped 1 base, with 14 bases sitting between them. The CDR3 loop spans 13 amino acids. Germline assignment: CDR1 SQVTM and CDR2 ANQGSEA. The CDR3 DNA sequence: TGCAGCGCCCAAGGTGGTGGGTCCTACGAGCAGTACTTC. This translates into CSAQGGGSYEQYF.

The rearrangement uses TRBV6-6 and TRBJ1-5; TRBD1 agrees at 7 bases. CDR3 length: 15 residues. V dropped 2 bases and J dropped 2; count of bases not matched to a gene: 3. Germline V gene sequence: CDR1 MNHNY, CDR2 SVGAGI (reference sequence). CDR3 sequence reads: CASSYRQGGNQPQHF. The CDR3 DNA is TGTGCCAGCAGTTACAGGCAGGGGGGCAATCAGCCCCAGCATTTT.

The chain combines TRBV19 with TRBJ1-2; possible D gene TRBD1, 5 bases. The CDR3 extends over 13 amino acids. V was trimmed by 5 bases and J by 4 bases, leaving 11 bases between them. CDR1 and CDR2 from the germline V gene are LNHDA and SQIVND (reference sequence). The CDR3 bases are TGTGCCAGTAGTTCAACAGGTTTCTATGGCTACACCTTC. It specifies CASSSTGFYGYTF. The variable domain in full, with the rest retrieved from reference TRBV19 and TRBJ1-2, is DGGITQSPKYLFRKEGQNVTLSCEQNLNHDAMYWYRQDPGQGLRLIYYSQIVNDFQKGDIAEGYSVSREKKESFPLTVTSAQKNPTAFYLCASSSTGFYGYTFGSGTRLTVV.

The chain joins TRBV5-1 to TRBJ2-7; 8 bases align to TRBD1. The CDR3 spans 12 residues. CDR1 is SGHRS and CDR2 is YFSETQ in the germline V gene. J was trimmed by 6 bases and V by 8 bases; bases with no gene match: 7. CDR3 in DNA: TGCGCCAGTACTACAACAGGGGGCGAGCAGTACTTC. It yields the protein CASTTTGGEQYF.

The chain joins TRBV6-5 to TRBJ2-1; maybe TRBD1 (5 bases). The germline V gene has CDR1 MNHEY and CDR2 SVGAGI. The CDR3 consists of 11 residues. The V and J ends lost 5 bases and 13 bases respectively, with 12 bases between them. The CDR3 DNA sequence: TGTGCCAGCAGTAACAGACAGAAACAGTTCTTC. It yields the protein CASSNRQKQFF.

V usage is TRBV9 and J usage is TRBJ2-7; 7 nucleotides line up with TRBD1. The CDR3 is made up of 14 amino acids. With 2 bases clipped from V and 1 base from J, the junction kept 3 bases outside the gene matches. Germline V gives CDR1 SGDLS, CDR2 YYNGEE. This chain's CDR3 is CASSVQGDSYEQYF. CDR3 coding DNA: TGTGCCAGCAGCGTTCAGGGGGATTCCTACGAGCAGTACTTC. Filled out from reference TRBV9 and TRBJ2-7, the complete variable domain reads DSGVTQTPKHLITATGQRVTLRCSPRSGDLSVYWYQQSLDQGLQFLIQYYNGEERAKGNILERFSAQQFPDLHSELNLSSLELGDSALYFCASSVQGDSYEQYFGPGTRLTVT.

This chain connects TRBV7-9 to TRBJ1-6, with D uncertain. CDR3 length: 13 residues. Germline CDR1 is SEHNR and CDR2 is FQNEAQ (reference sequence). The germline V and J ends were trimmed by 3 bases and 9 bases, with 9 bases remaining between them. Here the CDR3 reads CASSFRTRSPLHF. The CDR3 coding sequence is TGTGCCAGCAGCTTCCGCACCCGTTCACCCCTCCACTTT.

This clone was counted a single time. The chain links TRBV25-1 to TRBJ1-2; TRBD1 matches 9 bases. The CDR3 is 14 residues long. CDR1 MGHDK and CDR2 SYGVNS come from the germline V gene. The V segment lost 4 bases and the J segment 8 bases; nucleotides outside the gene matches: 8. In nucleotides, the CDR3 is TGTGCCAGCAGTGCGGGGACAGGGAGGGGAGGCTACACCTTC. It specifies CASSAGTGRGGYTF.

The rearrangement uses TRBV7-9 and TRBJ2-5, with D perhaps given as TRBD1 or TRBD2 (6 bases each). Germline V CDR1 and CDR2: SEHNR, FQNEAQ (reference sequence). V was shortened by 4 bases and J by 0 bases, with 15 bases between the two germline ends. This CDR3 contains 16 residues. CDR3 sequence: CASSWRAGDYQETQYF. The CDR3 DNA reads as TGTGCCAGCAGCTGGAGGGCAGGGGACTACCAAGAGACCCAGTACTTC.

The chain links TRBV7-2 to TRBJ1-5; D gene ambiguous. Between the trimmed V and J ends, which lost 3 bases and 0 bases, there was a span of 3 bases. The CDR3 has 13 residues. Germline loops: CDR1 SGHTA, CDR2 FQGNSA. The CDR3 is CASSFFSNQPQHF. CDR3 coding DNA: TGTGCCAGCAGCTTTTTTAGCAATCAGCCCCAGCATTTT.

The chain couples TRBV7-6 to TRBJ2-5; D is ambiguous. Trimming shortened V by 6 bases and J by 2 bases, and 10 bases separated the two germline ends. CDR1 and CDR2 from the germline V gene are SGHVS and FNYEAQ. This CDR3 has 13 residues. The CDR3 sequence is CASSLGNQETQYF. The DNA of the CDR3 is TGTGCCAGCAGTTTGGGGAATCAAGAGACCCAGTACTTC.

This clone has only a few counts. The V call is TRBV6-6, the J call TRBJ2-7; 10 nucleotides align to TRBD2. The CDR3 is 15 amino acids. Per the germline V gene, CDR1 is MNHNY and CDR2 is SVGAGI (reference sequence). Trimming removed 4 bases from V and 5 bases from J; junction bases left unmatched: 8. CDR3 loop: CASSSSGGARNEQYF. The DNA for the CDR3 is TGTGCCAGCAGTTCCAGCGGGGGGGCTAGGAACGAGCAGTACTTC.

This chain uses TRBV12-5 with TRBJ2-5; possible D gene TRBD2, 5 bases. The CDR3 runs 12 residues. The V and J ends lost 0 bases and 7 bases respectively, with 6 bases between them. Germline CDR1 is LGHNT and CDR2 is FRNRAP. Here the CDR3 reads CASGLVGGTQYF. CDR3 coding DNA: TGTGCTAGTGGTTTGGTCGGAGGGACCCAGTACTTC.

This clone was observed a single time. CDR3 bases: TGTGCCAGTAGTACCGGTTTCAACTATGGCTACACCTTC. As protein: CASSTGFNYGYTF. The chain carries TRBV19 and TRBJ1-2; D remains ambiguous. The germline V and J ends were trimmed by 4 bases and 2 bases, with 8 bases remaining between them. Germline CDR1 is LNHDA and CDR2 is SQIVND (reference sequence). This CDR3 is built from 13 residues.

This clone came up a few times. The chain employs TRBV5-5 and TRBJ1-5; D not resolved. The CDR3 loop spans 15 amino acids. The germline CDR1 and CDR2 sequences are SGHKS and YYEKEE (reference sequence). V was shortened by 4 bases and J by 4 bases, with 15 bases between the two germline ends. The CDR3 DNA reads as TGTGCCAGCAGCCTGGGCCTGGGGAGAAATCAGCCCCAGCATTTT. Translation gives CASSLGLGRNQPQHF.

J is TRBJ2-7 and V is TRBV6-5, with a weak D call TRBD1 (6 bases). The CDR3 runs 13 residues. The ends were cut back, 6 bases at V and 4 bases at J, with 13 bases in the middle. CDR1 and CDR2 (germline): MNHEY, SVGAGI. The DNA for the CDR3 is TGTGCCAGCAGCCTCGGACAGTATTACGAGCAGTACTTC. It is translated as CASSLGQYYEQYF.

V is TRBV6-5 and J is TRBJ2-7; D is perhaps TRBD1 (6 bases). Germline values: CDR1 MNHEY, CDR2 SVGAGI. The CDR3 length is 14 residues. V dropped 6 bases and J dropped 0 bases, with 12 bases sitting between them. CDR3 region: CASRGRQVSYEQYF. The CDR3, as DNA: TGTGCCAGCAGAGGACGACAGGTCTCCTACGAGCAGTACTTC.

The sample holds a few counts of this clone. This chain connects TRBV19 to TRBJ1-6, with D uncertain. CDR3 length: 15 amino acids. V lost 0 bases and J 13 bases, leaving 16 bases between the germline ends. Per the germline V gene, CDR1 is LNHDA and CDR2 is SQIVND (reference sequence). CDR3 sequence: CASSIDRRPLSPLHF. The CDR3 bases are TGTGCCAGTAGTATAGATCGGAGGCCCCTAAGTCCCCTCCACTTT.

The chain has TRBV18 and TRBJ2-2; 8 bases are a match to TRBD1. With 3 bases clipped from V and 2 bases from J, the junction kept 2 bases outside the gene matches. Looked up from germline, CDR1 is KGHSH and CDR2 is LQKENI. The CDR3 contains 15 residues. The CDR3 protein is CASSPDRGNTGELFF. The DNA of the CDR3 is TGTGCCAGCTCACCTGACAGGGGAAACACCGGGGAGCTGTTTTTT.

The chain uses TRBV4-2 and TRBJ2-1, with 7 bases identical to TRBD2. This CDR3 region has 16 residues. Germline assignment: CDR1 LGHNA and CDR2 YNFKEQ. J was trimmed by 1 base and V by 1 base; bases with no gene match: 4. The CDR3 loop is CASSQVGGGSYNEQFF. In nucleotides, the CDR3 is TGTGCCAGCAGCCAAGTGGGGGGGGGTTCCTACAATGAGCAGTTCTTC.

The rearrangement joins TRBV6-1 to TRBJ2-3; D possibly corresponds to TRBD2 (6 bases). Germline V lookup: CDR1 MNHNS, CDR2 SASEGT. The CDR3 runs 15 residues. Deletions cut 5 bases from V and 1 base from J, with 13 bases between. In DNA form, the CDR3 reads TGTGCCAGCAGTTTAACCTGGGGGGGCACAGATACGCAGTATTTT. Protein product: CASSLTWGGTDTQYF.

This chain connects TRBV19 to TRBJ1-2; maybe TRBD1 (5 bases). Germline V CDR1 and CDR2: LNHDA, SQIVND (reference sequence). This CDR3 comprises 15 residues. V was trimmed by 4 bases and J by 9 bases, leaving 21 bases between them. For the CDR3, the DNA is TGTGCCAGTAGTACTTCCGGGACGGGACGTATGCGCTACACCTTC. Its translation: CASSTSGTGRMRYTF.

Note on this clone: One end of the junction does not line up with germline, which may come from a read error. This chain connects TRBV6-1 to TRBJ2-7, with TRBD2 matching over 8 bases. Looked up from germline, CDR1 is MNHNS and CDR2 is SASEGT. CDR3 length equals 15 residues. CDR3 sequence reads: CATSRGGIGSYEQYF. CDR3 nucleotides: TGTGCCACCAGTCGGGGGGGTATAGGCTCCTACGAGCAGTACTTC.